This T cell receptor beta chain was identified in a study of PD-1 blockade in classical Hodgkin lymphoma. Study-wide background: Intravenous nivolumab at 3 mg/kg was given to patients every 2 weeks.

Study findings and constraints: CD8+ TCR diversity did not rise significantly by C4D1, unlike CD4+. Reports described newly diagnosed patients as having lower baseline TCR diversity than healthy donors.

As concerns this clone: Its antigen is currently unknown.

Time point meaning: cycle 4 day 1 (C4D1), after 6 weeks of nivolumab. Every patient was affected by relapse after autologous stem cell transplantation, while exposure to brentuximab vedotin was not uniform. The V end lost 0 bases, the J end lost 6 bases, and 13 bases lay between the germline ends. Germline CDR1 SGDLS, CDR2 YYNGEE. The CDR3 is 15 amino acids. Clones were sequenced by immunoSEQ multiplex PCR, and TCRdb holds only the in-frame ones, with some missing. The sample consists of 15,000 to 20,000 clones, more than 75% of them appearing once. The material sequenced was peripheral blood mononuclear cells (PBMCs), taken before the fourth cycle of nivolumab. The TCR was taken from a human donor with classical Hodgkin lymphoma. The V call is TRBV9, the J call TRBJ2-1; D may be TRBD2 (6 bases). The CDR3 bases are TGTGCCAGCAGCGTAGCGGGGGAAGAACGCAATGAGCAGTTCTTC. Protein: CASSVAGEERNEQFF.